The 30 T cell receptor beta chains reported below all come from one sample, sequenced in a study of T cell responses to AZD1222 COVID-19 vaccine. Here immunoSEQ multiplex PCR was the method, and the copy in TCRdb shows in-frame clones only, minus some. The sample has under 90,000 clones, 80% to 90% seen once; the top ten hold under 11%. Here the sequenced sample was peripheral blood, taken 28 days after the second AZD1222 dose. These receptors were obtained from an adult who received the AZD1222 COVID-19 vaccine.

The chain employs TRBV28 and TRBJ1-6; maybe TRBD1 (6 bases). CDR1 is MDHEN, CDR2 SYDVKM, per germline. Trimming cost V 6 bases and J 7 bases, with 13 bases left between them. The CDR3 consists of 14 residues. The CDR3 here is CASSRDRLNSPLHF. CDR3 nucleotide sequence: TGTGCCAGCAGCCGAGACAGGCTCAATTCACCCCTCCACTTT. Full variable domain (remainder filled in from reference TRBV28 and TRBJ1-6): DVKVTQSSRYLVKRTGEKVFLECVQDMDHENMFWYRQDPGLGLRLIYFSYDVKMKEKGDIPEGYSVSREKKERFSLILESASTNQTSMYLCASSRDRLNSPLHFGNGTRLTVT.

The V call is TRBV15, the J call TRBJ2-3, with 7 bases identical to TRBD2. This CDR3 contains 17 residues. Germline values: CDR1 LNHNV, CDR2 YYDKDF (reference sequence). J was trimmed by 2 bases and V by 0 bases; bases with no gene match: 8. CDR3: CATSRDQLAGNTDTQYF. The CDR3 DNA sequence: TGTGCCACCAGCAGAGATCAGTTAGCGGGCAACACAGATACGCAGTATTTT.

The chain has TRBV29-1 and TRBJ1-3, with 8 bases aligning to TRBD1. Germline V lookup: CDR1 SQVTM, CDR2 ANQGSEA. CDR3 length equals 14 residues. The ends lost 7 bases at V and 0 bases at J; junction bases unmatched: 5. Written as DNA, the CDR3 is TGCAGCGCGGGACAGGAGAGCTCTGGAAACACCATATATTTT. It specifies CSAGQESSGNTIYF.

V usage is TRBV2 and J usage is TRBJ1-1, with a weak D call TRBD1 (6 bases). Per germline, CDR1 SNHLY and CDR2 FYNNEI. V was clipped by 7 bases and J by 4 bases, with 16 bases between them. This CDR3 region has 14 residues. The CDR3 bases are TGTGCCAGCAACCAGGCCAGGGGAGGCACTGAAGCTTTCTTT. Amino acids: CASNQARGGTEAFF.

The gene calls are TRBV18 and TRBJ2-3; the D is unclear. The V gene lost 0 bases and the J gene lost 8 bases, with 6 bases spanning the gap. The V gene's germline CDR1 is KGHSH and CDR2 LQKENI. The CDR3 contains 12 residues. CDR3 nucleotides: TGTGCCAGCTCACCACCGGGTGGTACGCAGTATTTT. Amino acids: CASSPPGGTQYF.

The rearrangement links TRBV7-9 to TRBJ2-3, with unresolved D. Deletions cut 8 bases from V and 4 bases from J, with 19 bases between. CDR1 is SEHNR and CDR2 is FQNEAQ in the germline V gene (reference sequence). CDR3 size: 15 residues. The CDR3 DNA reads TGTGCCAGCTCCTCTCCCCTCCTTCAGGCAGATACGCAGTATTTT. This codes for CASSSPLLQADTQYF.

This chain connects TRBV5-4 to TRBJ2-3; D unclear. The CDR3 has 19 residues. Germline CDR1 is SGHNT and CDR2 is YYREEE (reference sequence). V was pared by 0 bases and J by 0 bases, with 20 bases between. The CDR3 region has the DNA TGTGCCAGCAGCTTGGTGGGCCCGGCTAGAGCACGTAGCACAGATACGCAGTATTTT. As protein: CASSLVGPARARSTDTQYF.

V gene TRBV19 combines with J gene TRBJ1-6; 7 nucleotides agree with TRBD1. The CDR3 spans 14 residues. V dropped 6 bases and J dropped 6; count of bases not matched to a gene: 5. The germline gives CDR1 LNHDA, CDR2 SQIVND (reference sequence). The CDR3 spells CASSRGTVNSPLHF. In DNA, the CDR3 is TGTGCCAGTAGCAGGGGGACAGTTAATTCACCCCTCCACTTT.

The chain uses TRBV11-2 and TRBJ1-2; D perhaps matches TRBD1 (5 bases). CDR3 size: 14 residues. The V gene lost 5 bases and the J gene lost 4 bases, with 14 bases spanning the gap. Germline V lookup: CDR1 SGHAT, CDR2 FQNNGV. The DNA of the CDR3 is TGTGCCAGCAGCAGGGCAGGGAGACTCTATGGCTACACCTTC. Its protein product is CASSRAGRLYGYTF.

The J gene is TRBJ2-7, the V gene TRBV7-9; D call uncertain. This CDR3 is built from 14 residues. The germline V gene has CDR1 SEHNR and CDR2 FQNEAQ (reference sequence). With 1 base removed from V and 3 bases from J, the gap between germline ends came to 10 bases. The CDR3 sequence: CASSLGEPGYEQYF. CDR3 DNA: TGTGCCAGCAGCTTAGGGGAACCCGGCTACGAGCAGTACTTC.

The CDR3 spells CASSQEGSRLPGELFF. The CDR3 DNA reads TGCGCCAGCAGCCAAGAAGGCAGCCGATTACCGGGGGAGCTGTTTTTT. The J gene is TRBJ2-2, the V gene TRBV4-1; D is unresolved. The ends were cut back, 0 bases at V and 8 bases at J, with 16 bases in the middle. This CDR3 is 16 amino acids long. Per the germline V gene, CDR1 is MGHRA and CDR2 is YSYEKL.

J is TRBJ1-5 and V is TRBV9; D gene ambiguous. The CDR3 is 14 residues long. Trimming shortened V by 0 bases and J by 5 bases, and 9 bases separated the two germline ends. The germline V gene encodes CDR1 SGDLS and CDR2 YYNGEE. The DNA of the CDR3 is TGTGCCAGCAGCGTAGGAGGAGCGGATCAGCCCCAGCATTTT. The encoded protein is CASSVGGADQPQHF.

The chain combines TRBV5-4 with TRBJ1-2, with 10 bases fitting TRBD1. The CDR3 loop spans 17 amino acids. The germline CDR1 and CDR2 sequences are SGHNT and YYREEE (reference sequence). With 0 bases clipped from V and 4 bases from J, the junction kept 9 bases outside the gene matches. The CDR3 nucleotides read TGTGCCAGCAGCTTGGCACCCGACAGGGGGCGCTTCTATGGCTACACCTTC. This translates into CASSLAPDRGRFYGYTF. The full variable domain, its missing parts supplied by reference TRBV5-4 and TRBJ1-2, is ETGVTQSPTHLIKTRGQQVTLRCSSQSGHNTVSWYQQALGQGPQFIFQYYREEENGRGNFPPRFSGLQFPNYSSELNVNALELDDSALYLCASSLAPDRGRFYGYTFGSGTRLTVV.

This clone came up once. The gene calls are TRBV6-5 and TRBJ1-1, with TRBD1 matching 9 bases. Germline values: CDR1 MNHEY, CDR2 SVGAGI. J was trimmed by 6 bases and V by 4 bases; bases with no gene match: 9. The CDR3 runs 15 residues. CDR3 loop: CASSSRQGGTSEAFF. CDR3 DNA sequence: TGTGCCAGCAGTTCCAGACAGGGGGGGACTTCTGAAGCTTTCTTT.

CDR3 loop: CASSQGSWGIAKNIQYF. The DNA of the CDR3 is TGTGCCAGCAGCCAAGGGTCGTGGGGGATTGCCAAAAACATTCAGTACTTC. V gene TRBV3-1 (or the pseudogene TRBV3-2) combines with J gene TRBJ2-4; D is possibly TRBD1 or TRBD2 (5 bases each). V lost 1 base, J lost 1 base, and 14 bases lay in between. The CDR3 length is 17 residues. The germline CDR1 and CDR2 sequences are LGHDT and YNNKEL (reference sequence).

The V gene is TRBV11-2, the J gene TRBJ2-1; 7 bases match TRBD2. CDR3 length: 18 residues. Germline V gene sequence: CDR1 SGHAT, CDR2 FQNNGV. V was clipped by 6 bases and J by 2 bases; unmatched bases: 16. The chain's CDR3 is CASSLQVGGGIAYNEQFF. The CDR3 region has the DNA TGTGCCAGCAGTTTACAGGTTGGGGGGGGGATTGCCTACAATGAGCAGTTCTTC.

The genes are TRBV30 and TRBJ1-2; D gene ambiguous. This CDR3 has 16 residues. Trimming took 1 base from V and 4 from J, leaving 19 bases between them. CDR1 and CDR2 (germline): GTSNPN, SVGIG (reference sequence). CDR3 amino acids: CAWSGTSSKWAYGYTF. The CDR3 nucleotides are TGTGCCTGGAGTGGGACTTCCAGTAAGTGGGCCTATGGCTACACCTTC.

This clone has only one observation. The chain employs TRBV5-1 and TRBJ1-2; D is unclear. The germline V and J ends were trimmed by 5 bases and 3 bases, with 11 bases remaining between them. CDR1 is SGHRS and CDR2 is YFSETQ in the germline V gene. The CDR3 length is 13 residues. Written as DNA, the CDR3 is TGCGCCAGCAGGGTTAACAGTTACTATGGCTACACCTTC. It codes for CASRVNSYYGYTF.

CDR3 sequence (DNA): TGCGCCAGCAGCTTGGGGGGAGTGGGCTCTGGAAACACCATATATTTT. This encodes CASSLGGVGSGNTIYF. The chain is built from TRBV5-1 and TRBJ1-3, with D unresolved. V was trimmed by 0 bases and J by 0 bases, leaving 10 bases between them. Germline V gene sequence: CDR1 SGHRS, CDR2 YFSETQ. The CDR3 is made up of 16 amino acids.

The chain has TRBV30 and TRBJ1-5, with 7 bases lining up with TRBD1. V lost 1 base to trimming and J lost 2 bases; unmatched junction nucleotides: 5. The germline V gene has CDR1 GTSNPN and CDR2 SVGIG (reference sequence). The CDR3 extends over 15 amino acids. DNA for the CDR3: TGTGCCTGGAGTGACAGGGGAGGCGGCAATCAGCCCCAGCATTTT. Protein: CAWSDRGGGNQPQHF.

CDR3 sequence (DNA): TGTGCCAGCACCCGTGCGCCGGGACAGCCTAACAATGAGCAGTTCTTC. Its protein product is CASTRAPGQPNNEQFF. The J gene is TRBJ2-1, the V gene TRBV11-2; 7 bases agree with TRBD1. With 7 bases clipped from V and 5 bases from J, the junction kept 14 bases outside the gene matches. The CDR3 spans 16 residues. Germline V lookup: CDR1 SGHAT, CDR2 FQNNGV.

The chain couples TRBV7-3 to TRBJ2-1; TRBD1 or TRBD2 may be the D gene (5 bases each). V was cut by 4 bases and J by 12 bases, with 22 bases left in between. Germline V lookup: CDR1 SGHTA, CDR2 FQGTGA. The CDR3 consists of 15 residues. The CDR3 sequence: CASSSDARWGIGQFF. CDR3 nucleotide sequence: TGTGCCAGCAGCTCGGACGCTAGGTGGGGGATCGGGCAGTTCTTC.

CDR3 bases: TGTGCCAGCAGCTTGGGTTCGAGTCCGCACAATGAGCAGTTCTTC. It specifies CASSLGSSPHNEQFF. This rearrangement joins TRBV5-4 to TRBJ2-1; D is uncertain. Germline lookup yields CDR1 SGHNT and CDR2 YYREEE (reference sequence). V lost 0 bases and J 5 bases, leaving 12 bases between the germline ends. The CDR3 is 15 residues long. The entire variable domain, with the rest obtained from reference TRBV5-4 and TRBJ2-1, is as follows: ETGVTQSPTHLIKTRGQQVTLRCSSQSGHNTVSWYQQALGQGPQFIFQYYREEENGRGNFPPRFSGLQFPNYSSELNVNALELDDSALYLCASSLGSSPHNEQFFGPGTRLTVL.

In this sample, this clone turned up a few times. CDR3 amino acids: CATSRDNRGDYNEQFF. The CDR3, as DNA: TGTGCCACCAGCAGAGATAACAGGGGAGACTACAATGAGCAGTTCTTC. The rearrangement uses TRBV15 and TRBJ2-1; 7 positions agree with TRBD1. J lost 3 bases, V lost 0 bases, and 5 bases had no gene match. The CDR3 contains 16 residues. In germline, CDR1 is LNHNV, CDR2 YYDKDF (reference sequence).

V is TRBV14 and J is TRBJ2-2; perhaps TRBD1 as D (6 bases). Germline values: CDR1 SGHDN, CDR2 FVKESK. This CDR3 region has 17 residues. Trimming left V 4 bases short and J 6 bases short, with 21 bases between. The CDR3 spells CASSLKGNRVFPGELFF. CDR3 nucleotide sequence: TGTGCCAGCAGCCTGAAAGGGAACAGGGTTTTCCCCGGGGAGCTGTTTTTT. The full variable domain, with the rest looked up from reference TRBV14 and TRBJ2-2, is EAGVTQFPSHSVIEKGQTVTLRCDPISGHDNLYWYRRVMGKEIKFLLHFVKESKQDESGMPNNRFLAERTGGTYSTLKVQPAELEDSGVYFCASSLKGNRVFPGELFFGEGSRLTVL.

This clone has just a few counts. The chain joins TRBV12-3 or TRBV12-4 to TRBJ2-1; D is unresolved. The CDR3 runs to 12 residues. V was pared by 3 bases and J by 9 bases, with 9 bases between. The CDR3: CASSFGPSEQFF. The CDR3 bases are TGTGCCAGCAGTTTTGGCCCCAGTGAGCAGTTCTTC.

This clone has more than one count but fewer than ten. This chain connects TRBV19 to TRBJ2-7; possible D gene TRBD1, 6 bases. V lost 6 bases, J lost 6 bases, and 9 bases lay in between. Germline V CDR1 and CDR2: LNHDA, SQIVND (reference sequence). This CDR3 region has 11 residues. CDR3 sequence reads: CASRQGGEQYF. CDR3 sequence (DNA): TGTGCCAGTAGACAGGGTGGCGAGCAGTACTTC.

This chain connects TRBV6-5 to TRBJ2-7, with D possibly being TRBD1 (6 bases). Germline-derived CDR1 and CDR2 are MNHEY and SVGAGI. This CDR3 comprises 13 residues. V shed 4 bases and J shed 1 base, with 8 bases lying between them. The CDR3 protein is CASSFRGSYEQYF. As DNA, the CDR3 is TGTGCCAGCAGTTTCAGGGGTTCCTACGAGCAGTACTTC.

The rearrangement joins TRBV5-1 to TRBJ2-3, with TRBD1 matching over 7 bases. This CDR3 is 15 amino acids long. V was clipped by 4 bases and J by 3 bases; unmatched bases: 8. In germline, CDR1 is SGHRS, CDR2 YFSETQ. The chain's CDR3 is CASSPRDSRTDTQYF. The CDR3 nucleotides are TGCGCCAGCAGCCCCCGGGACAGCCGGACAGATACGCAGTATTTT.

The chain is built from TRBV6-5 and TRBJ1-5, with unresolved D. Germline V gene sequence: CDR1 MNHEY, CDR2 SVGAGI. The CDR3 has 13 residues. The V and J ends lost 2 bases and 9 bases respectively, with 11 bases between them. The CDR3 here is CASSYREGGPQHF. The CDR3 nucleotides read TGTGCCAGCAGTTACAGAGAGGGTGGGCCCCAGCATTTT.